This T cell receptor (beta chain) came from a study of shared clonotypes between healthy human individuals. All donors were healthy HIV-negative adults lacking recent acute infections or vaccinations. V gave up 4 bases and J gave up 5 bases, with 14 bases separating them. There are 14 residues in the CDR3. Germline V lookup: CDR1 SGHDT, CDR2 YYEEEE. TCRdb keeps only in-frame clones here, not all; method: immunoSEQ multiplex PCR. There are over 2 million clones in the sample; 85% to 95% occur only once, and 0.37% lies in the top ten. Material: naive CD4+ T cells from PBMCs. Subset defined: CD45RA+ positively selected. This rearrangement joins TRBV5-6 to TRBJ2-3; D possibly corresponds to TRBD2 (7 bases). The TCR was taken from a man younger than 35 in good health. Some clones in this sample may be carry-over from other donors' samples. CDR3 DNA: TGTGCCAGCAGCCGCCGGGGAGGGGGAGATACGCAGTATTTT. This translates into CASSRRGGGDTQYF.